The rows below give T cell receptor beta chains drawn from one sample of a study of cytomegalovirus exposure and HLA in healthy donors. Assay: immunoSEQ multiplex PCR; the TCRdb copy retains only in-frame clones and omits some. The sample contains about 170,000 clones, under 80% of which appear only once. The sequenced material came from PBMCs. All receptors come from a female donor in good health and CMV-seronegative. Each CDR3 is given with its conserved first and last residue. A D gene is named only where the DNA matches it firmly. The size entry is marked missing in some rows and otherwise reads once, few, many or a size class.

>once|-|TRBJ1-3|TRBV27|14
CASSLGGSGNTIYF
TGTGCCAGCAGTTTAGGAGGGTCTGGAAACACCATATATTTT
>-|-|TRBJ1-1|TRBV7-6|13
CASSRDPNTEAFF
TGTGCCAGCAGCCGAGATCCGAACACTGAAGCTTTCTTT
>-|TRBD2|TRBJ2-1|TRBV28|14
CASKGGSRDNEQFF
TGTGCCAGCAAGGGCGGGAGTAGGGACAATGAGCAGTTCTTC
>few|TRBD1|TRBJ1-1|TRBV18|15
CASSEGQGANTEAFF
TGTGCCAGCTCAGAAGGACAGGGGGCGAACACTGAAGCTTTCTTT
>once|-|TRBJ1-6|TRBV10-1|17
CASRGGFWVTYNSPLHF
TGCGCCAGCAGGGGGGGGTTTTGGGTTACCTATAATTCACCCCTCCACTTT
>-|-|TRBJ1-1|TRBV28|13
CASRTTGNTEAFF
TGTGCCAGCAGGACAACAGGAAACACTGAAGCTTTCTTT
>-|-|TRBJ2-3|TRBV11-3|14
CASSLLSSTDTQYF
TGTGCCAGCAGCCTGCTGAGCAGCACAGATACGCAGTATTTT
>-|TRBD1|TRBJ2-5|TRBV15|14
CATSLGGQGKTQYF
TGTGCCACCAGCTTGGGGGGACAGGGAAAGACCCAGTACTTC
>-|-|TRBJ2-7|TRBV5-1|12
CASSLDFYEQYF
TGCGCCAGCAGCTTGGACTTCTACGAGCAGTACTTC
>few|-|TRBJ2-3|TRBV12-5|16
CASGLTPGAGTDTQYF
TGTGCTAGTGGTTTGACCCCCGGTGCGGGGACAGATACGCAGTATTTT
>-|-|TRBJ1-1|TRBV7-9|13
CASSLVLGAEAFF
TGTGCCAGCAGCTTAGTGTTGGGCGCGGAAGCTTTCTTT
>few|TRBD2|TRBJ2-3|TRBV7-2|15
CASSYLAGGSDTQYF
TGTGCCAGCAGCTACCTAGCGGGAGGGTCAGATACGCAGTATTTT
>-|-|TRBJ2-3|TRBV6-1|13
CASSEFKPDTQYF
TGTGCCAGCAGTGAATTTAAGCCAGATACGCAGTATTTT
>-|-|TRBJ2-5|TRBV10-1|13
CASSESGRETQYF
TGCGCCAGCAGTGAGTCCGGTCGGGAGACCCAGTACTTC
>-|TRBD1|TRBJ2-1|TRBV7-9|15
CASEYRQGRDNEQFF
TGTGCCAGCGAGTACCGACAGGGGCGCGACAATGAGCAGTTCTTC
>-|TRBD1|TRBJ1-1|TRBV19|12
CASTADREQAFF
TGTGCCAGTACCGCGGACAGGGAACAAGCTTTCTTT
>-|-|TRBJ2-1|TRBV7-3|18
CASSLRTGEGLAYNEQFF
TGTGCCAGCAGCCTAAGGACAGGGGAGGGACTAGCCTACAATGAGCAGTTCTTC
>-|TRBD2|TRBJ2-2|TRBV7-2|16
CASSPLAGVRTGELFF
TGTGCCAGCAGCCCTCTCGCGGGAGTGCGGACCGGGGAGCTGTTTTTT
>-|-|TRBJ1-2|TRBV28|10
CASGSRGYTF
TGTGCCAGCGGCAGTCGAGGCTACACCTTC
>-|TRBD1|TRBJ1-5|TRBV2|14
CASRSRQGPSTQHF
TGTGCCAGCAGATCTAGACAGGGACCGTCGACCCAGCATTTT
>-|-|TRBJ1-1|TRBV9|16
CASSTGQQTMNTEAFF
TGTGCCAGCAGCACAGGACAGCAGACTATGAACACTGAAGCTTTCTTT
>-|-|TRBJ1-1|TRBV9|15
CASSVVGRGNTEAFF
TGTGCCAGCAGCGTAGTAGGACGGGGAAACACTGAAGCTTTCTTT
>-|-|TRBJ1-1|TRBV5-1|13
CASSVQVATEAFF
TGCGCCAGCAGCGTACAGGTGGCCACTGAAGCTTTCTTT
>-|-|TRBJ2-7|TRBV2|12
CASSPSSYEQYF
TGTGCCAGCAGCCCGAGCTCCTACGAGCAGTACTTC
>-|-|TRBJ2-7|TRBV5-8|14
CASSLRRSSYEQYF
TGTGCCAGCAGCTTAAGGAGAAGCTCCTACGAGCAGTACTTC
>-|-|TRBJ1-1|TRBV2|15
CASGADLLPRTEAFF
TGTGCCAGCGGGGCAGACCTTCTTCCACGGACTGAAGCTTTCTTT
>-|-|TRBJ1-3|TRBV28|14
CASSSGFSGNTIYF
TGTGCCAGCAGTTCGGGATTTTCTGGAAACACCATATATTTT
>-|TRBD1|TRBJ1-2|TRBV5-1|15
CASSFSGQGGYGYTF
TGCGCCAGCAGCTTTTCCGGACAGGGGGGCTATGGCTACACCTTC
>-|-|TRBJ2-7|TRBV10-3|13
CAISESRAVEQYF
TGTGCCATCAGTGAGAGCAGGGCGGTCGAGCAGTACTTC
>-|-|TRBJ2-3|TRBV6-1|13
CASSDVATDTQYF
TGTGCCAGCAGTGATGTAGCGACAGATACGCAGTATTTT